The T cell receptor beta chain under discussion was sequenced for a study of response to subunit inactivated influenza vaccine. Findings of the study overall: Authors suggested few new T cells are recruited by each seasonal influenza vaccination.

As concerns this clonotype: What it recognizes is unknown. Possible read error: a much larger clone is one base away.

TCRdb re-analysed the RT-PCR reads in MiXCR, keeping a single row per CDR3 protein. The sample consists of fewer than 800,000 distinct CDR3 sequences, 15% to 17% of them appearing once. Germline-derived CDR1 and CDR2 are SGHVS and FQNEAQ. The CDR3 totals 15 residues. The germline V and J ends were trimmed by 0 bases and 1 base, with 6 bases remaining between them. Sequences were derived from PBMCs from blood, sampled about 13 days after vaccination. The rearrangement uses TRBV7-8 and TRBJ2-2; no reliable D call. This TCR was recovered from a man between 45 and 60 years old who received an inactivated influenza vaccine. The CDR3 loop reads CASSLAGKNTGELFF. CDR3 nucleotides: TGTGCCAGCAGCTTAGCGGGGAAGAACACCGGGGAGCTGTTTTTT.